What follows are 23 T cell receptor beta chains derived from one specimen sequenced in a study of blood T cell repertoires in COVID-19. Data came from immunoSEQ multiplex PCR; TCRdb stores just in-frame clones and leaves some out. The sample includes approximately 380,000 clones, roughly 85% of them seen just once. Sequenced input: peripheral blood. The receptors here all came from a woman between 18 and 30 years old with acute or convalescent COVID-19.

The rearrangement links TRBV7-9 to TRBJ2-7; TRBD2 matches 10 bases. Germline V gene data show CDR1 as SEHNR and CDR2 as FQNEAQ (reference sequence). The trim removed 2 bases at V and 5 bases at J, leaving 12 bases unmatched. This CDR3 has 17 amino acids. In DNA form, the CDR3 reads TGTGCCAGCAGCTTATTGTTCGGAAGAGCGGGAGGGCACGAGCAGTACTTC. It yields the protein CASSLLFGRAGGHEQYF. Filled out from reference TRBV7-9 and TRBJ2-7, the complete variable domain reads DTGVSQNPRHKITKRGQNVTFRCDPISEHNRLYWYRQTLGQGPEFLTYFQNEAQLEKSRLLSDRFSAERPKGSFSTLEIQRTEQGDSAMYLCASSLLFGRAGGHEQYFGPGTRLTVT.

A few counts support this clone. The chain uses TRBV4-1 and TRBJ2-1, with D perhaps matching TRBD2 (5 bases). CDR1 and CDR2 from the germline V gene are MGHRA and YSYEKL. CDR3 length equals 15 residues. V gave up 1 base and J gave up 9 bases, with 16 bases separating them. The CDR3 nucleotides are TGCGCCAGCAGCCAAGGGTGGCTAGCCGACGCTGAGCAGTTCTTC. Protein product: CASSQGWLADAEQFF.

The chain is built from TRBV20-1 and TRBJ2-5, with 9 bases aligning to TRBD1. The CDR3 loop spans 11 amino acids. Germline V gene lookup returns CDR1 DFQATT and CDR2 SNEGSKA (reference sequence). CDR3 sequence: CSGQGQETQYF. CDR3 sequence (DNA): TGCAGCGGACAGGGGCAAGAGACCCAGTACTTC.

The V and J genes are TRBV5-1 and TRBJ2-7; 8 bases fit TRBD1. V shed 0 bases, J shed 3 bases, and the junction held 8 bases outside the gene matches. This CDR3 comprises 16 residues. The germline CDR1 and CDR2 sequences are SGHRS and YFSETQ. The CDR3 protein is CASSLVRTGLNYEQYF. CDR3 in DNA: TGCGCCAGCAGCTTGGTGAGGACAGGGCTAAACTACGAGCAGTACTTC.

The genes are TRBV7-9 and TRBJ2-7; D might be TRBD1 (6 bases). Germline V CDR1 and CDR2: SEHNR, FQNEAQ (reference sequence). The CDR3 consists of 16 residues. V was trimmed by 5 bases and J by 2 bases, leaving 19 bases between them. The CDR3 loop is CASSPQGLQGPYEQYF. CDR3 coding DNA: TGTGCCAGCAGCCCACAAGGATTACAGGGCCCCTACGAGCAGTACTTC.

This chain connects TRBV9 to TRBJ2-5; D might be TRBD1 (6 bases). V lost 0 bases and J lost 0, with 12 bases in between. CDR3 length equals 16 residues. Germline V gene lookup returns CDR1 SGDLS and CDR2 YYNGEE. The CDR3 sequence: CASSVGTESNQETQYF. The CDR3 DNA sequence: TGTGCCAGCAGCGTAGGGACAGAGTCTAACCAAGAGACCCAGTACTTC.

The CDR3 region has the DNA TGTGCCAGCAGTTTAACGGAGTATAATTCACCCCTCCACTTT. Translated, it gives CASSLTEYNSPLHF. V gene TRBV27 combines with J gene TRBJ1-6, with unresolved D. The V end lost 2 bases, the J end lost 4 bases, and 6 bases lay between the germline ends. Germline loops: CDR1 MNHEY, CDR2 SMNVEV (reference sequence). The CDR3 totals 14 residues.

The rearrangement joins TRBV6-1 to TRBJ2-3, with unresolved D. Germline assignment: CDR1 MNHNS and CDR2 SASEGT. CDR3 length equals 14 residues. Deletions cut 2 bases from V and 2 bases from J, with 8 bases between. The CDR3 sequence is CASSEFEATDTQYF. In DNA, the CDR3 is TGTGCCAGCAGTGAATTCGAGGCCACAGATACGCAGTATTTT.

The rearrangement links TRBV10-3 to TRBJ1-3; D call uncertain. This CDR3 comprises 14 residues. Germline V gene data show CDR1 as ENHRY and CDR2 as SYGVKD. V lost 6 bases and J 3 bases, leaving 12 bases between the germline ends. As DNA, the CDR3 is TGTGCCATCAGCCCCGAGGGAGGTGGAAACACCATATATTTT. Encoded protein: CAISPEGGGNTIYF.

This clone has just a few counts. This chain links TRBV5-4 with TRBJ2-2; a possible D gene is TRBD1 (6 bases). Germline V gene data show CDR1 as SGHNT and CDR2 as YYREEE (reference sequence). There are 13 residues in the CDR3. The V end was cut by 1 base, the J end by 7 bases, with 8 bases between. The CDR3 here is CASSLSGVGELFF. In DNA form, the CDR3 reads TGTGCCAGCAGCTTGTCAGGGGTCGGGGAGCTGTTTTTT. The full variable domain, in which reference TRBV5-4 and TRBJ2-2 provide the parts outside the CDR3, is ETGVTQSPTHLIKTRGQQVTLRCSSQSGHNTVSWYQQALGQGPQFIFQYYREEENGRGNFPPRFSGLQFPNYSSELNVNALELDDSALYLCASSLSGVGELFFGEGSRLTVL.

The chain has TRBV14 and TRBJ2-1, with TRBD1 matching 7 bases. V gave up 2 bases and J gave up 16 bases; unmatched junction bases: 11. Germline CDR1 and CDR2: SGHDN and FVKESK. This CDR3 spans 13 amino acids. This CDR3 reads CASSQSTAGGPFF. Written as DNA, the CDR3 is TGTGCCAGCAGCCAATCCACGGCAGGGGGACCCTTCTTC.

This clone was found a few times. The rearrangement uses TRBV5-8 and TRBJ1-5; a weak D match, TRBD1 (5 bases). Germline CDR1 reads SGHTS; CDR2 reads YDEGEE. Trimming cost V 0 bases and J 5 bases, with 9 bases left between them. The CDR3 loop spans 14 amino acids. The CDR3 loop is CASSLGRGHQPQHF. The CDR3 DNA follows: TGTGCCAGCAGCTTGGGGAGGGGACATCAGCCCCAGCATTTT.

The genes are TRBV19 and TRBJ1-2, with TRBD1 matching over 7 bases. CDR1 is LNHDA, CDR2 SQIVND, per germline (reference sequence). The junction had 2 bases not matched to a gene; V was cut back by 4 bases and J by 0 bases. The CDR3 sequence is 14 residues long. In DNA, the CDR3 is TGTGCCAGTAGTACGGACAGGCCTAACTATGGCTACACCTTC. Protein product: CASSTDRPNYGYTF. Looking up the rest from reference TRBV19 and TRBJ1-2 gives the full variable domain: DGGITQSPKYLFRKEGQNVTLSCEQNLNHDAMYWYRQDPGQGLRLIYYSQIVNDFQKGDIAEGYSVSREKKESFPLTVTSAQKNPTAFYLCASSTDRPNYGYTFGSGTRLTVV.

The CDR3 sequence is CASSLAGGRSDTQYF. Here the CDR3 DNA reads TGTGCCAGCAGTTTAGCGGGAGGAAGGTCAGATACGCAGTATTTT. The chain has TRBV28 and TRBJ2-3; 8 bases map to TRBD2. The V and J ends lost 2 bases and 4 bases, in that order; junction bases with no gene match: 5. CDR3 length: 15 residues. Germline V CDR1 and CDR2: MDHEN, SYDVKM.

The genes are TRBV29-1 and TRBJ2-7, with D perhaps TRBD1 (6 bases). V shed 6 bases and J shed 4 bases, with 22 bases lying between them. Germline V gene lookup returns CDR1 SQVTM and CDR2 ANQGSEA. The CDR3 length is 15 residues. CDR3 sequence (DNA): TGCAGCGTGAGCATGGGTTTCGCAGGGGAATACGAGCAGTACTTC. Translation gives CSVSMGFAGEYEQYF.

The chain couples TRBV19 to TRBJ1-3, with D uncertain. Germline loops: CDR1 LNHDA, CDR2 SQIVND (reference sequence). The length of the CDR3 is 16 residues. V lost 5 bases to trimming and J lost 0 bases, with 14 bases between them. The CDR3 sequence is CASSLDISSSGNTIYF. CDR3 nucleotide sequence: TGTGCCAGTAGTCTCGACATTTCAAGCTCTGGAAACACCATATATTTT. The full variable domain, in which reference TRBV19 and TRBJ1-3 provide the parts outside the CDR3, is DGGITQSPKYLFRKEGQNVTLSCEQNLNHDAMYWYRQDPGQGLRLIYYSQIVNDFQKGDIAEGYSVSREKKESFPLTVTSAQKNPTAFYLCASSLDISSSGNTIYFGEGSWLTVV.

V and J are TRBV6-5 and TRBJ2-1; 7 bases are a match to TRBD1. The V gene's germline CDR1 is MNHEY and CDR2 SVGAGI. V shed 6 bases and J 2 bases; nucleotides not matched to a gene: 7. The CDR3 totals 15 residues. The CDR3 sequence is CASSSGQEPYNEQFF. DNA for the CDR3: TGTGCCAGCAGCTCCGGACAGGAACCCTACAATGAGCAGTTCTTC.

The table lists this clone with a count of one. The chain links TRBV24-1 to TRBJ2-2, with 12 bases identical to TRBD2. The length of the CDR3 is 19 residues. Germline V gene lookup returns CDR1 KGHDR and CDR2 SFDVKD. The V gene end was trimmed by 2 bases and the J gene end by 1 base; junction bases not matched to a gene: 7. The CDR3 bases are TGTGCCACCAGTGATTCTCTCGGGACTAGCGGGTTGAACACCGGGGAGCTGTTTTTT. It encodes CATSDSLGTSGLNTGELFF.

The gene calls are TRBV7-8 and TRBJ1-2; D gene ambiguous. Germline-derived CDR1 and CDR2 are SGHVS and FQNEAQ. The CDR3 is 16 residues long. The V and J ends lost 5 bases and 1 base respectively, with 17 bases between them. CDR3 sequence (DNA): TGTGCCAGCAGCGGCGGGAGGGAAGGGCTTAACTATGGCTACACCTTC. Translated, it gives CASSGGREGLNYGYTF.

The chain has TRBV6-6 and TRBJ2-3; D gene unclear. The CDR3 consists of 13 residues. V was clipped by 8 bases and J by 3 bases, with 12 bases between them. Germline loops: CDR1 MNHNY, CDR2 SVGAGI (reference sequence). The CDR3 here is CASLAPGTDTQYF. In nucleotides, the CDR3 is TGTGCCAGCCTCGCCCCCGGTACAGATACGCAGTATTTT.

The CDR3 protein is CSPGGDTEAFF. In DNA, the CDR3 is TGCAGCCCGGGGGGAGACACTGAAGCTTTCTTT. The chain carries TRBV20-1 and TRBJ1-1; weak D call: TRBD1 (5 bases). CDR1 and CDR2 (germline): DFQATT, SNEGSKA (reference sequence). This CDR3 region has 11 residues.

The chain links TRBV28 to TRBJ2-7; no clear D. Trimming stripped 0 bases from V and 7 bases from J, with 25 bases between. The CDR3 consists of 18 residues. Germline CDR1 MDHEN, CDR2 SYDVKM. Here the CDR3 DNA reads TGTGCCAGCAGTTTATGGCGGTTCCAAAAAGAGAACGCTTTAGAGCAGTACTTC. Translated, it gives CASSLWRFQKENALEQYF.

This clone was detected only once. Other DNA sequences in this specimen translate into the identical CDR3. The CDR3 coding sequence is TGTGCCAGCAGTGAACGAGGCAATCAGCCCCAGCATTTT. It translates to CASSERGNQPQHF. The V and J genes are TRBV2 and TRBJ1-5, with no clear D. CDR1 and CDR2 (germline): SNHLY, FYNNEI. The CDR3 is made up of 13 amino acids. Trimming shortened V by 2 bases and J by 2 bases, and 4 bases separated the two germline ends.